Only one count was recorded for the clone carrying this T cell receptor beta chain. Its antigen is not known. Given a much more abundant clone one base away, this may be a read error. The sample belongs to a study of blood T cells in healthy people across ages. Findings and limits, study-wide: A greater number of naive CD4+ cells and higher diversity distinguished long-lived donors from aged donors. No one knew whether donors had CMV, which possibly confounded expanded clonotype changes.

Every donor provided 9.5 to 10 milliliters of peripheral blood. The length of the CDR3 is 15 residues. Germline values: CDR1 SQVTM, CDR2 ANQGSEA. Using a J-beta primer mix together with a sample-barcoded 5' primer, a second PCR was run for about 6 to 11 cycles. TCRdb analysed the 5' RACE reads with MiXCR anew, one entry per CDR3 protein. The repertoire holds 1.5 million to 2 million distinct CDR3 sequences, with 28% as singletons. Sequenced: blood. The clonotype was recovered from a woman aged 25 to 39 in good health. V and J are TRBV29-1 and TRBJ2-7; perhaps TRBD1 as D (6 bases). CDR3 nucleotides: TGCAGCGTTGAAGATCCCCGGCAGGGGCTCTACAAGCAGTACTTC. Its translation is CSVEDPRQGLYKQYF.